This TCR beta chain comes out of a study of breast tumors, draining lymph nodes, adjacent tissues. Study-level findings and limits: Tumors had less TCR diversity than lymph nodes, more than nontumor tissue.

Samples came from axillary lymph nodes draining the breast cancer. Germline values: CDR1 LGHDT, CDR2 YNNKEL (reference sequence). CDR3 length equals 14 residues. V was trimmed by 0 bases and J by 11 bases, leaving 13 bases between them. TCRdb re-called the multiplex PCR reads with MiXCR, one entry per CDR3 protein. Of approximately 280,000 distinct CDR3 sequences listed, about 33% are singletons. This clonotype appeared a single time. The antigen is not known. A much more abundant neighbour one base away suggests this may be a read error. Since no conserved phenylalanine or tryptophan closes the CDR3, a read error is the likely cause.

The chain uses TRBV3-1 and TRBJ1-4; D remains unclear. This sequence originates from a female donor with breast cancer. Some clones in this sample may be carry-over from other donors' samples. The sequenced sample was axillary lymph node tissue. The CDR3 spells CASSQDRATVKLFL. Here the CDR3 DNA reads TGTGCCAGCAGCCAAGACCGAGCAACGGTGAAACTGTTTCTT.